This entry lists 14 T cell receptor beta chains sequenced from one sample in a study of blood T cell repertoires in COVID-19. Data came from immunoSEQ multiplex PCR; TCRdb stores just in-frame clones and leaves some out. The sample has hundreds of thousands of clones; 80% to 90% are singletons. Sequencing was performed on PBMCs or T cells enriched from blood (not recorded which). These receptors all come from a man between 18 and 35 years old who had recovered from COVID-19.

The genes are TRBV18 and TRBJ2-1, with TRBD2 as a possible D gene (6 bases). Trimming cost V 2 bases and J 6 bases, with 17 bases left between them. The CDR3 totals 16 residues. Germline CDR1 KGHSH, CDR2 LQKENI. The CDR3 loop reads CASSPYPRDSGNEQFF. CDR3 DNA: TGTGCCAGCTCACCATATCCCAGGGACTCCGGCAATGAGCAGTTCTTC.

On this clone itself: Additional DNA sequences in this sample encode the identical CDR3. The V call is TRBV5-1, the J call TRBJ1-4; D call uncertain. Per germline, CDR1 SGHRS and CDR2 YFSETQ. The CDR3 spans 15 residues. The ends were cut back, 0 bases at V and 0 bases at J, with 6 bases in the middle. The DNA of the CDR3 is TGCGCCAGCAGCTTGGCCGGGACAACTAATGAAAAACTGTTTTTT. Protein sequence: CASSLAGTTNEKLFF.

This clone was found once. V is TRBV7-8 and J is TRBJ2-2; the match to TRBD2 covers 10 bases. The CDR3 is 17 amino acids. The J segment lost 7 bases and the V segment lost 1 base, leaving 9 bases of the junction unmatched. Germline-derived CDR1 and CDR2 are SGHVS and FQNEAQ. The CDR3 protein is CASSLDRAGGPSGELFF. The CDR3 coding sequence is TGTGCCAGCAGCTTAGACCGAGCGGGAGGGCCGAGCGGGGAGCTGTTTTTT.

The V call is TRBV6-5, the J call TRBJ1-6; 10 bases match TRBD1. CDR3 length: 16 amino acids. Unmatched junction bases numbered 7, after V lost 4 bases and J lost 7 bases. Germline V gene sequence: CDR1 MNHEY, CDR2 SVGAGI. The CDR3 region is CASSLGTGQGNSPLHF. The DNA of the CDR3 is TGTGCCAGCAGTTTGGGCACGGGACAGGGGAATTCACCCCTCCACTTT.

The V and J genes are TRBV19 and TRBJ1-4, with D perhaps TRBD1 (5 bases). CDR1 and CDR2 (germline): LNHDA, SQIVND (reference sequence). The CDR3 covers 15 residues. V lost 7 bases and J 0 bases, leaving 12 bases between the germline ends. The DNA of the CDR3 is TGTGCCAGTAACCCCACAGGCCCAACTAATGAAAAACTGTTTTTT. The encoded protein is CASNPTGPTNEKLFF.

The V gene is TRBV10-3, the J gene TRBJ2-2, with a possible D match to TRBD2 (5 bases). This CDR3 spans 11 amino acids. CDR1 is ENHRY and CDR2 is SYGVKD in the germline V gene. V lost 10 bases, J lost 6 bases, and 9 bases lay in between. CDR3 in DNA: TGTGCCACCAAGGAGGCCGGGGAGCTGTTTTTT. The encoded protein is CATKEAGELFF.

The V gene is TRBV6-4, the J gene TRBJ2-3; 7 bases line up with TRBD2. This CDR3 spans 13 amino acids. CDR1 and CDR2 from the germline V gene are MRHNA and SNTAGT. Unmatched junction bases numbered 4, after V lost 0 bases and J lost 10 bases. The CDR3 reads CASSDSGLAAQYF. The CDR3 DNA follows: TGTGCCAGCAGTGACTCGGGGCTAGCGGCGCAGTATTTT.

The V call is TRBV5-8, the J call TRBJ2-7; possibly TRBD2 for D (6 bases). The CDR3 covers 13 residues. The ends were cut back, 7 bases at V and 6 bases at J, with 17 bases in the middle. Germline CDR1 is SGHTS and CDR2 is YDEGEE. The CDR3 loop is CASRTGGTGEQYF. In nucleotides, the CDR3 is TGTGCCAGCCGAACTGGGGGGACGGGCGAGCAGTACTTC.

The CDR3 DNA reads as TGTGCCAGCAGCTTCCTAGCGGGGACCAAGGGGCAGTACTTC. Translated, it gives CASSFLAGTKGQYF. This sequence joins TRBV7-9 and TRBJ2-7; 9 nucleotides align to TRBD2. V lost 3 bases to trimming and J lost 9 bases; unmatched junction nucleotides: 9. Germline loops: CDR1 SEHNR, CDR2 FQNEAQ (reference sequence). This CDR3 spans 14 amino acids.

J is TRBJ2-3 and V is TRBV19, with a weak D call TRBD2 (5 bases). The germline V and J ends were trimmed by 5 bases and 0 bases, with 12 bases remaining between them. The CDR3 length is 15 residues. Looked up from germline, CDR1 is LNHDA and CDR2 is SQIVND (reference sequence). CDR3 region: CASSYGTGSTDTQYF. DNA for the CDR3: TGTGCCAGTAGTTATGGTACGGGGAGCACAGATACGCAGTATTTT.

The gene calls are TRBV6-5 and TRBJ2-7, with D tentatively TRBD2 (7 bases). The CDR3 is made up of 15 amino acids. The V end was cut by 8 bases, the J end by 4 bases, with 21 bases between. CDR1 MNHEY and CDR2 SVGAGI come from the germline V gene. In DNA form, the CDR3 reads TGTGCCAGCCCATTATATCGGGGGGCCCTTTACGAGCAGTACTTC. Its protein is CASPLYRGALYEQYF.

V usage is TRBV30 and J usage is TRBJ1-2; D is perhaps TRBD1 (5 bases). The V and J ends lost 1 base and 7 bases respectively, with 10 bases between them. CDR1 is GTSNPN, CDR2 SVGIG, per germline (reference sequence). The CDR3 loop spans 12 amino acids. CDR3 nucleotide sequence: TGTGCCTGGAGTGCGAGGGACTTTGGCTACACCTTC. This translates into CAWSARDFGYTF.

The chain is built from TRBV5-8 and TRBJ2-3; 11 nucleotides agree with TRBD1. The CDR3 has 15 amino acids. The V gene end was trimmed by 5 bases and the J gene end by 4 bases; junction bases not matched to a gene: 6. The V gene's germline CDR1 is SGHTS and CDR2 YDEGEE. The CDR3 DNA follows: TGTGCCAGCAGGGACAGGGGGCGAAGCTCAGATACGCAGTATTTT. It specifies CASRDRGRSSDTQYF.

The count of this clone is one. The chain employs TRBV4-3 and TRBJ1-4, with 7 bases matching TRBD1. J lost 13 bases, V lost 1 base, and 15 bases had no gene match. Germline V lookup: CDR1 LGHNA, CDR2 YSLEER. This CDR3 has 16 residues. In DNA, the CDR3 is TGCGCCAGCAGCCAAGCAGTTCGAGGGGGCGAGAGGATACTGTTTTTT. It yields the protein CASSQAVRGGERILFF.